These T cell receptor beta chains were read from a single sample in a study of shared clonotypes between healthy human individuals. TCRdb keeps only in-frame clones here, not all; method: immunoSEQ multiplex PCR. The sample consists of about 2.1 million clones, just over 90% of them appearing once. The sequenced sample consisted of naive CD8+ T cells from PBMCs. The receptors come from a man aged 18 to 30 in good health. Some clones in this sample may be carry-over from other donors' samples. Both conserved end residues are part of each CDR3. Each record gives: CDR3 DNA, CDR3 protein, J gene, clone size, V gene, D gene. A D gene is named only where the DNA matches it firmly. Some rows have no size entry. The others give once, few or many, or a class for an expanded clone.

DNA: TGTGCCAGCAGCAAACGACAGGGGGCGACTGAGCAGTTCTTC
CDR3: CASSKRQGATEQFF
J: TRBJ2-1
size: once
V: TRBV7-2
D: TRBD1

DNA: TGTGCCTGGAGTAGCGGACAGGGTAATTCACCCCTCCACTTT
CDR3: CAWSSGQGNSPLHF
J: TRBJ1-6
size: -
V: TRBV30
D: TRBD1

DNA: TGTGCCAGCAGTTACTCGATTTATGACAGGGGCGATGAGCAGTTCTTC
CDR3: CASSYSIYDRGDEQFF
J: TRBJ2-1
size: -
V: TRBV6-6
D: TRBD1

DNA: TGTGCCAGTAGTTCAGGACAGACCCTTCGGGCTTTATACAATGAGCAGTTCTTC
CDR3: CASSSGQTLRALYNEQFF
J: TRBJ2-1
size: -
V: TRBV19
D: -

DNA: TGTGCCAGCTCACCACGAAGACAGGGGGCAAGGTGGAGCTACACCTTC
CDR3: CASSPRRQGARWSYTF
J: TRBJ1-2
size: -
V: TRBV18
D: TRBD1

DNA: TGTGCCAGCGGCGGACAGGACAATGCAACAGATACGCAGTATTTT
CDR3: CASGGQDNATDTQYF
J: TRBJ2-3
size: -
V: TRBV27
D: TRBD1

DNA: TGTGCCAGCAGCTTATTTAGCGGGAGGGAATACGAGCAGTACTTC
CDR3: CASSLFSGREYEQYF
J: TRBJ2-7
size: -
V: TRBV11-3
D: TRBD2

DNA: TGTGTCGCCGGGAGCTCCTACAATGAGCAGTTCTTC
CDR3: CVAGSSYNEQFF
J: TRBJ2-1
size: few
V: TRBV15
D: -

DNA: TGTGCCAGTAGTATGAGCGGGAGCTCCTACAATGAGCAGTTCTTC
CDR3: CASSMSGSSYNEQFF
J: TRBJ2-1
size: -
V: TRBV19
D: TRBD2

DNA: TGTGCCAGCAGTACGCCGGGACAGGGGCCTCTTGCCGGTGACTACGAGCAGTACTTC
CDR3: CASSTPGQGPLAGDYEQYF
J: TRBJ2-7
size: -
V: TRBV2
D: TRBD1

DNA: TGTGCCAGCAGTTACCCCGCCAGGGTTCTACAGCCCCAGCATTTT
CDR3: CASSYPARVLQPQHF
J: TRBJ1-5
size: -
V: TRBV6-6
D: -

DNA: TGTGCCAGCGCCCAATCCTACAGGGGGCACGCCGACGAGCAGTACTTC
CDR3: CASAQSYRGHADEQYF
J: TRBJ2-7
size: -
V: TRBV7-9
D: TRBD1

DNA: TGCGCCAGCAGTGGACAGGGGGCGATTGGCTACACCTTC
CDR3: CASSGQGAIGYTF
J: TRBJ1-2
size: -
V: TRBV10-2
D: TRBD1

DNA: TGTGCCTGGAGTACCCAGGGATACAATCAAGAGACCCAGTACTTC
CDR3: CAWSTQGYNQETQYF
J: TRBJ2-5
size: -
V: TRBV30
D: -

DNA: TGTGCCAGCCCCACTGAAGCTTTCTTT
CDR3: CASPTEAFF
J: TRBJ1-1
size: few
V: TRBV7-9
D: -

DNA: TGTGCCAGCAGCGCCGAACAGGGGAACACTGAAGCTTTCTTT
CDR3: CASSAEQGNTEAFF
J: TRBJ1-1
size: -
V: TRBV9
D: -

DNA: TGTGCCAGCAGCCAAGGACAGCACACTGAAGCTTTCTTT
CDR3: CASSQGQHTEAFF
J: TRBJ1-1
size: -
V: TRBV11-3
D: -

DNA: TGCGCCAGCAGCTTGAGGACTAGCGGTCCCTACGAGCAGTACTTC
CDR3: CASSLRTSGPYEQYF
J: TRBJ2-7
size: once
V: TRBV5-1
D: TRBD2

DNA: TGTGCCAGCAGGTCGACAGACTATAATGAAAAACTGTTTTTT
CDR3: CASRSTDYNEKLFF
J: TRBJ1-4
size: -
V: TRBV7-9
D: -

DNA: TGTGCCAGCAGAGCGCGAGAGAGGACCCAGTACTTC
CDR3: CASRARERTQYF
J: TRBJ2-5
size: -
V: TRBV6-8
D: -

DNA: TGTGCCAGCCTTCCCGGGACAGAGAATGAGCAGTTCTTC
CDR3: CASLPGTENEQFF
J: TRBJ2-1
size: -
V: TRBV7-9
D: TRBD1

DNA: TGTGCCAGCAGCGTAGTTGACAGGGCAGAGACCCAGTACTTC
CDR3: CASSVVDRAETQYF
J: TRBJ2-5
size: -
V: TRBV9
D: TRBD1

DNA: TGTGCCAGCAGCTGGACCGAAGAAGCTTTCTTT
CDR3: CASSWTEEAFF
J: TRBJ1-1
size: -
V: TRBV7-9
D: -

DNA: TGTGCCAGCAGTTTTGGGGGGGAAATGATCAATCAGCCCCAGCATTTT
CDR3: CASSFGGEMINQPQHF
J: TRBJ1-5
size: -
V: TRBV7-8
D: -

DNA: TGCGCCAGCAGCGATGGGACTAGCGGGGTATACAATGAGCAGTTCTTC
CDR3: CASSDGTSGVYNEQFF
J: TRBJ2-1
size: -
V: TRBV5-1
D: TRBD2

DNA: TGTGCCAGCTCCCCCGACATGGCGGGATCCTACGAGCAGTACTTC
CDR3: CASSPDMAGSYEQYF
J: TRBJ2-7
size: -
V: TRBV18
D: -

DNA: TGTGCCAGCAGTTTGAGATCAGATACGCAGTATTTT
CDR3: CASSLRSDTQYF
J: TRBJ2-3
size: -
V: TRBV27
D: -

DNA: TGTGCCAGCAGTTTACGGGGTTTCTCCTACGAGCAGTACTTC
CDR3: CASSLRGFSYEQYF
J: TRBJ2-7
size: -
V: TRBV6-5
D: -

DNA: TGTGCCACGACCACCTATGGCTACACCTTC
CDR3: CATTTYGYTF
J: TRBJ1-2
size: once
V: TRBV7-9
D: -

DNA: TGTGCCAGCAGTTTATATGGGACAGGAGGACTAGCTAGTAAGGAGACCCAGTACTTC
CDR3: CASSLYGTGGLASKETQYF
J: TRBJ2-5
size: -
V: TRBV28
D: -

DNA: TGTGCCAGCAGCCAGGACAGGGCCTACGAGCAGTACTTC
CDR3: CASSQDRAYEQYF
J: TRBJ2-7
size: once
V: TRBV7-9
D: TRBD1

DNA: TGCGCCAGCAGCTTGGATGTAGGTCGGGAGCAGTTCTTC
CDR3: CASSLDVGREQFF
J: TRBJ2-1
size: -
V: TRBV5-1
D: -

DNA: TGCAGCGTTGAAGATTTAAGTACAGGGGGCTCTAACTATGGCTACACCTTC
CDR3: CSVEDLSTGGSNYGYTF
J: TRBJ1-2
size: -
V: TRBV29-1
D: TRBD1

DNA: TGTGCCAGCAGCGACAGTCTCTCTGGAAACACCATATATTTT
CDR3: CASSDSLSGNTIYF
J: TRBJ1-3
size: once
V: TRBV6-4
D: -

DNA: TGTGCCTGGAGCGGTCACGGACCCAATCAGCCCCAGCATTTT
CDR3: CAWSGHGPNQPQHF
J: TRBJ1-5
size: -
V: TRBV30
D: -

DNA: TGTGCCAGCAGCTTAGTCCGGAAGATTGAAGCTTTCTTT
CDR3: CASSLVRKIEAFF
J: TRBJ1-1
size: -
V: TRBV7-9
D: -

DNA: TGTGCCAGCAGCGCTAGACAGGGGGCCGGCACTGAAGCTTTCTTT
CDR3: CASSARQGAGTEAFF
J: TRBJ1-1
size: few
V: TRBV7-9
D: TRBD1